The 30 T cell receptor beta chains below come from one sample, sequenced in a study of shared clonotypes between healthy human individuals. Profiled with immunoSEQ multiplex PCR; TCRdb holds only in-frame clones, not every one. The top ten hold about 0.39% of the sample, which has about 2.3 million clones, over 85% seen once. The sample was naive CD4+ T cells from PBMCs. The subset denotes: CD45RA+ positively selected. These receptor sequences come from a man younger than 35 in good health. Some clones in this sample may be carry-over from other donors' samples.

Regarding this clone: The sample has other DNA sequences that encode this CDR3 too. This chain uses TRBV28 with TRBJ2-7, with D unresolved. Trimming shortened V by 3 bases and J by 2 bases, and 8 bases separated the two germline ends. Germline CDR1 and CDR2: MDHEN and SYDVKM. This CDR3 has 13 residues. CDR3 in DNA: TGTGCCAGCAGTTTTGGCAGAGCCTACGAGCAGTACTTC. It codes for CASSFGRAYEQYF.

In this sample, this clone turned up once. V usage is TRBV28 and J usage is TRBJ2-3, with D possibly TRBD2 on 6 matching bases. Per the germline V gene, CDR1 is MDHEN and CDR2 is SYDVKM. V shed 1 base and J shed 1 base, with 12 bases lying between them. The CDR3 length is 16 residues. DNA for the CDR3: TGTGCCAGCAGTTTATTAGGAGGGTGGCGCACAGATACGCAGTATTTT. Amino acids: CASSLLGGWRTDTQYF.

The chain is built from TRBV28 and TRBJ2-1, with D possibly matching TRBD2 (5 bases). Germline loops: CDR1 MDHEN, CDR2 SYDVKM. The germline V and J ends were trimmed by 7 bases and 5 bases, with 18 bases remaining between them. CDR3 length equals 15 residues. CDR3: CASIPARGFNNEQFF. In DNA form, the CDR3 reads TGTGCCAGCATCCCCGCCCGGGGTTTTAACAATGAGCAGTTCTTC. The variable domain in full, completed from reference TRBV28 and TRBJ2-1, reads DVKVTQSSRYLVKRTGEKVFLECVQDMDHENMFWYRQDPGLGLRLIYFSYDVKMKEKGDIPEGYSVSREKKERFSLILESASTNQTSMYLCASIPARGFNNEQFFGPGTRLTVL.

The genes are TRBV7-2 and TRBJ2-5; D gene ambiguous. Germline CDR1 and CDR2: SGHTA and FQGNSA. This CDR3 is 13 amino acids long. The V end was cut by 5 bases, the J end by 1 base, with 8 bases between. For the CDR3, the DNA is TGTGCCAGCAGCGGACGGCCCCAAGAGACCCAGTACTTC. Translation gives CASSGRPQETQYF. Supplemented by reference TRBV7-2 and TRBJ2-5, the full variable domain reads GAGVSQSPSNKVTEKGKDVELRCDPISGHTALYWYRQSLGQGLEFLIYFQGNSAPDKSGLPSDRFSAERTGGSVSTLTIQRTQQEDSAVYLCASSGRPQETQYFGPGTRLLVL.

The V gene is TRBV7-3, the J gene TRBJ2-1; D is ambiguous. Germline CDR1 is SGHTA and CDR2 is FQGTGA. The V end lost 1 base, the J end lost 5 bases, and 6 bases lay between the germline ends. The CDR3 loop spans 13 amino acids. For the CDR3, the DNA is TGTGCCAGCAGCTTAAGTCAAAACAATGAGCAGTTCTTC. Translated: CASSLSQNNEQFF. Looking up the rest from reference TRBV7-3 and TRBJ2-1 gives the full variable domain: GAGVSQTPSNKVTEKGKYVELRCDPISGHTALYWYRQSLGQGPEFLIYFQGTGAADDSGLPNDRFFAVRPEGSVSTLKIQRTERGDSAVYLCASSLSQNNEQFFGPGTRLTVL.

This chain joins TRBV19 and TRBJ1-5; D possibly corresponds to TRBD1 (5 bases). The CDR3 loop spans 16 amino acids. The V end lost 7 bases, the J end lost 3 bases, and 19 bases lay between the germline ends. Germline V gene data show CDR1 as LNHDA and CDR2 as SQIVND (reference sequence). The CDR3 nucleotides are TGTGCCAGTACCTCTATCGGGGCGCAGAACAATCAGCCCCAGCATTTT. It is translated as CASTSIGAQNNQPQHF.

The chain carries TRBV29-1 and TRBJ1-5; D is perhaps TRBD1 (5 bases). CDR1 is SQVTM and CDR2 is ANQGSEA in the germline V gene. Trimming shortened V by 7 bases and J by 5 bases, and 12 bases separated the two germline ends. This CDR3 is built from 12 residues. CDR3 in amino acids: CSARWGDQPQHF. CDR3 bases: TGCAGCGCCCGATGGGGCGATCAGCCCCAGCATTTT.

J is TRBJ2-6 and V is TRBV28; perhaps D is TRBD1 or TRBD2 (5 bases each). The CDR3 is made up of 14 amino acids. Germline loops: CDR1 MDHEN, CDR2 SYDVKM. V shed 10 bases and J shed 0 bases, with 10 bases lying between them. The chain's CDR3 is CATTRGSGANVLTF. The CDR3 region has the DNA TGTGCCACCACGAGGGGCTCTGGGGCCAACGTCCTGACTTTC.

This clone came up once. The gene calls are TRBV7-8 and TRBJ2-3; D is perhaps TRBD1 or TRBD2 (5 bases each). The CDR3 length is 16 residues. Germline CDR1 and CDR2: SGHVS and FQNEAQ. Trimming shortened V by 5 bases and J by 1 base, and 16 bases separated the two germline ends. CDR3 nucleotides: TGTGCCAGCAGCCCGAGGGACCCCTCGCGCACAGATACGCAGTATTTT. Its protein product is CASSPRDPSRTDTQYF.

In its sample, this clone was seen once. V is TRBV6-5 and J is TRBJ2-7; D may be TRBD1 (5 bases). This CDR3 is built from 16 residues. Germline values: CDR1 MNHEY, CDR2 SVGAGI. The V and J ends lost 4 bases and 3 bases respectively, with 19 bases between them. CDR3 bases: TGTGCCAGCAGTTCACGCCCAAGGGGCAGAGGCTACGAGCAGTACTTC. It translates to CASSSRPRGRGYEQYF.

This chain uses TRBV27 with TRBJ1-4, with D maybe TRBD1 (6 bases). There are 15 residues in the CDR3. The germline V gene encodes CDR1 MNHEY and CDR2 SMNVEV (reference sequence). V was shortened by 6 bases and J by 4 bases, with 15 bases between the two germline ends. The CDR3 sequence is CASREGGLGNEKLFF. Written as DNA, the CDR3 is TGTGCCAGCAGGGAGGGGGGGCTTGGTAATGAAAAACTGTTTTTT.

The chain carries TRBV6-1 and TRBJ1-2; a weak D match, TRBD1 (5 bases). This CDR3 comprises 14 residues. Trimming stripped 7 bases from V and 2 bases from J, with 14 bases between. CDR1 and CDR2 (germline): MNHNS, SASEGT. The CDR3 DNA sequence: TGTGCCAGCACTTCCGACAGCCTCAACTATGGCTACACCTTC. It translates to CASTSDSLNYGYTF.

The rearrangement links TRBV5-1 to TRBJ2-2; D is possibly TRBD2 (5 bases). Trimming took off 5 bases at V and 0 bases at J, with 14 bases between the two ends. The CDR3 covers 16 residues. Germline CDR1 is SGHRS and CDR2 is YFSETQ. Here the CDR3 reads CASRVGSLANTGELFF. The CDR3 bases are TGCGCCAGCAGGGTTGGGAGCCTTGCGAACACCGGGGAGCTGTTTTTT.

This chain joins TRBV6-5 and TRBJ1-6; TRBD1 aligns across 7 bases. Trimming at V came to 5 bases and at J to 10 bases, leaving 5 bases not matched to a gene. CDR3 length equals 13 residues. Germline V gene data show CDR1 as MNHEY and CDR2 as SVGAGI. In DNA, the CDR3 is TGTGCCAGCAGTACAGGGGCCGAATCACCCCTCCACTTT. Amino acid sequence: CASSTGAESPLHF.

The CDR3 region is CASSLSLSGTWTGELFF. The CDR3 DNA is TGTGCCAGCAGCTTAAGTCTTAGCGGGACATGGACCGGGGAGCTGTTTTTT. The V gene is TRBV7-8, the J gene TRBJ2-2; 8 bases line up with TRBD2. The V gene end was trimmed by 2 bases and the J gene end by 5 bases; junction bases not matched to a gene: 10. CDR1 and CDR2 (germline): SGHVS, FQNEAQ. The CDR3 is 17 amino acids.

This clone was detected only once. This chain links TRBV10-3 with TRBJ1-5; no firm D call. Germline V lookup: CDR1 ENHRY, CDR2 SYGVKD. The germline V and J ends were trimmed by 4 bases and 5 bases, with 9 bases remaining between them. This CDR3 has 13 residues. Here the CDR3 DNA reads TGTGCCATCAGTGCGAGCGGGGATCAGCCCCAGCATTTT. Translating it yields CAISASGDQPQHF.

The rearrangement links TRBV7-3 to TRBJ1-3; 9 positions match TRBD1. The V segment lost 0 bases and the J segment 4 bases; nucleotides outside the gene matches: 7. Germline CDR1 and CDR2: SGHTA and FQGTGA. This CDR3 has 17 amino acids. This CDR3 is CASSLTPGTGPGNTIYF. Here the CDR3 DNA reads TGTGCCAGCAGCTTAACCCCCGGGACAGGGCCCGGAAACACCATATATTTT.

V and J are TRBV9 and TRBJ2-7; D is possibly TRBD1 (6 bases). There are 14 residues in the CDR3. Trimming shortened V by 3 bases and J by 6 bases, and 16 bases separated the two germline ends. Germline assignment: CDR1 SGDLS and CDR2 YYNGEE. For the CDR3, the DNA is TGTGCCAGCAGCGAGAGCCCCTACAGGGCCGAGCAGTACTTC. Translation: CASSESPYRAEQYF.

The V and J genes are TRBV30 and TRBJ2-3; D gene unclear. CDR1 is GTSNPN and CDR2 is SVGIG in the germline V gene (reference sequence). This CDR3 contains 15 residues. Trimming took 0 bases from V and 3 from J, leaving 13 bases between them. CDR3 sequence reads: CAWSVIGDTTDTQYF. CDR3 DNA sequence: TGTGCCTGGAGTGTAATTGGGGATACGACAGATACGCAGTATTTT.

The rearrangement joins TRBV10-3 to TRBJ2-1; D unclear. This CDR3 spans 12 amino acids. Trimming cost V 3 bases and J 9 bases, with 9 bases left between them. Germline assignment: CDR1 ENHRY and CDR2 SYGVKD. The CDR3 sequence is CAISDGDPEQFF. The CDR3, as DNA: TGTGCCATCAGTGACGGTGACCCTGAGCAGTTCTTC.

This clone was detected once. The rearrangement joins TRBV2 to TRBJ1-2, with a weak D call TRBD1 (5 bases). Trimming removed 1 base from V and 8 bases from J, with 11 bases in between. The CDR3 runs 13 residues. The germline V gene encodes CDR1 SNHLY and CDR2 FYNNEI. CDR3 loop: CASSEERGYGYTF. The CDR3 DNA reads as TGTGCCAGCAGTGAAGAACGGGGGTACGGCTACACCTTC. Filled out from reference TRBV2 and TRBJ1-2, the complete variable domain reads EPEVTQTPSHQVTQMGQEVILRCVPISNHLYFYWYRQILGQKVEFLVSFYNNEISEKSEIFDDQFSVERPDGSNFTLKIRSTKLEDSAMYFCASSEERGYGYTFGSGTRLTVV.

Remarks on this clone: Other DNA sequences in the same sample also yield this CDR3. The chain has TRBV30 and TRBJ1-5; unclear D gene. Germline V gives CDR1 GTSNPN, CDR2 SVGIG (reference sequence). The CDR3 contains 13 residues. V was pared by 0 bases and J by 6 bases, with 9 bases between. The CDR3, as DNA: TGTGCCTGGAGTGTAACGGTTGGTCAGCCCCAGCATTTT. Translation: CAWSVTVGQPQHF.

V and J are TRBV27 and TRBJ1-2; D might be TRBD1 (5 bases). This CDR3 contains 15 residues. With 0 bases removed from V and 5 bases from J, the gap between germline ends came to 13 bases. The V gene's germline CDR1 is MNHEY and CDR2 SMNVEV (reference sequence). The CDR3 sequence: CASSLSQGILYGYTF. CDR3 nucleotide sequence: TGTGCCAGCAGTTTATCGCAGGGCATTTTATATGGCTACACCTTC.

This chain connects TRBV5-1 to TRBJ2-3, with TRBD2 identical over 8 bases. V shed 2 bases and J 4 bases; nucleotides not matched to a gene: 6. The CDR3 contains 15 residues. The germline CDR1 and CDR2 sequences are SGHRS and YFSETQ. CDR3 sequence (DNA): TGCGCCAGCAGCTTCCAGCGGGAGTCGTCAGATACGCAGTATTTT. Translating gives CASSFQRESSDTQYF.

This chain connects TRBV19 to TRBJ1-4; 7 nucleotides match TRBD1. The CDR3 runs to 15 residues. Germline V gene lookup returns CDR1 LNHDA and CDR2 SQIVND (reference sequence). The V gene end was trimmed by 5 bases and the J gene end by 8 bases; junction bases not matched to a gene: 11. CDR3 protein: CASSPLQGFGEKLFF. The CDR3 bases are TGTGCCAGTAGTCCCTTACAGGGGTTTGGCGAAAAACTGTTTTTT.

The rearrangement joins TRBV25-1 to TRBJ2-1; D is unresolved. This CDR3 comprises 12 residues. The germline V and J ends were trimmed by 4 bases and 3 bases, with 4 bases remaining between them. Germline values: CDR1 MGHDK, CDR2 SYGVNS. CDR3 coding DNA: TGTGCCAGCAGTGGATACTACAATGAGCAGTTCTTC. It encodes CASSGYYNEQFF.

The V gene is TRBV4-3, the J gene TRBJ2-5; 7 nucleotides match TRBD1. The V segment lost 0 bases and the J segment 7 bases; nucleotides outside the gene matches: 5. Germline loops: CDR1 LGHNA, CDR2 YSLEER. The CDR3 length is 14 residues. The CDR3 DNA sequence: TGCGCCAGCAGCCAAGAGGCAGGGGGAGCGACCCAGTACTTC. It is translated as CASSQEAGGATQYF.

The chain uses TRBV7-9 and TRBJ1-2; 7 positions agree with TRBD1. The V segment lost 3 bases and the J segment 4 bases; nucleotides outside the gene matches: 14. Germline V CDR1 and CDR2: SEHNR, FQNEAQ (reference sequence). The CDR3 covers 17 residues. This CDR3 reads CASSFRERTGGGYGYTF. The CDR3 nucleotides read TGTGCCAGCAGCTTTCGGGAAAGGACAGGCGGGGGCTATGGCTACACCTTC.

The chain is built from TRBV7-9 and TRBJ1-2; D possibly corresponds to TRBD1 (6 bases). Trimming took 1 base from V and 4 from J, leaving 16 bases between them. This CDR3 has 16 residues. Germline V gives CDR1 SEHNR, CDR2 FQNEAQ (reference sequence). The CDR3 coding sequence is TGTGCCAGCAGCTTAGTAGCCTCAGGGGTTACCTATGGCTACACCTTC. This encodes CASSLVASGVTYGYTF.

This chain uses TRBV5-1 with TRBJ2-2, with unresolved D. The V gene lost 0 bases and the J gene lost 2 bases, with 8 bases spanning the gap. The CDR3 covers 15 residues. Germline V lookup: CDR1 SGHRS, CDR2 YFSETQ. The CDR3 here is CASSLGARNTGELFF. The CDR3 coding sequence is TGCGCCAGCAGCTTGGGGGCCAGAAACACCGGGGAGCTGTTTTTT.